A single TCR beta chain is shown here with its context. The CDR3 end falls 3 residues outside the read, so it is completed with the germline J gene. Using immunoSEQ multiplex PCR, the repertoire was profiled, and TCRdb retains in-frame clones only, with some absent. The sample includes 42,000 or so clones. These data are taken from a study of T cells in women clearing cervical HPV infection. Germline V CDR1 and CDR2: SGHVS, FQNEAQ. This CDR3 spans 17 amino acids. V lost 2 bases to trimming and J lost 0 bases; unmatched junction nucleotides: 5. The chain recombines TRBV7-8 with TRBJ2-7; 12 bases are shared with TRBD2. The sample was blood buffy coat. This sequence was found in a woman aged 18-70 years with a cervical HPV16 infection that either progressed to CIN3+ or cleared (not recorded which). CDR3 bases read: TGTGCCAGCAGCTTAAGGACTAGCGGGACGAGCTCCTACGAG. The encoded protein is CASSLRTSGTSSYE. The entire CDR3 sequence reads CASSLRTSGTSSYEQYF.